This entry describes one T cell receptor (beta chain). The germline V and J ends were trimmed by 3 bases and 4 bases, with 7 bases remaining between them. The CDR3 contains 12 residues. From germline, CDR1 is MNHEY and CDR2 SMNVEV (reference sequence). This entry belongs to a study of cytomegalovirus exposure and HLA in healthy donors. Method: immunoSEQ multiplex PCR; TCRdb's copy keeps in-frame clones and lacks some. The sample holds roughly 150,000 clones, around nine tenths seen once. The sample comprised PBMCs. The chain employs TRBV27 and TRBJ2-7; the D is unclear. This clonotype originated in a woman younger than 35 in good health and CMV-seropositive. As DNA, the CDR3 is TGTGCCAGCAGTTTCGACGGGTACGAGCAGTACTTC. Its translation: CASSFDGYEQYF.